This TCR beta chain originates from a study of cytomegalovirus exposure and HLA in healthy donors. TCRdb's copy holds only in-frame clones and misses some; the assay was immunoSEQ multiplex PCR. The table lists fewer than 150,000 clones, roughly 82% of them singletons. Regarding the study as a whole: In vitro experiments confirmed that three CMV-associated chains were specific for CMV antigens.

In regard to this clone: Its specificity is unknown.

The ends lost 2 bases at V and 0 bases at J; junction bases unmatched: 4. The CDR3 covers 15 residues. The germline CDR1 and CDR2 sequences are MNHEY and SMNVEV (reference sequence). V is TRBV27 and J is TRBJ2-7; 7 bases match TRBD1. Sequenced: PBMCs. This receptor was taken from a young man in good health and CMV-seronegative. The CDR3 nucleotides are TGTGCCAGCAGTTTAGCCGGGGACAGCTCCTACGAGCAGTACTTC. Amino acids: CASSLAGDSSYEQYF.